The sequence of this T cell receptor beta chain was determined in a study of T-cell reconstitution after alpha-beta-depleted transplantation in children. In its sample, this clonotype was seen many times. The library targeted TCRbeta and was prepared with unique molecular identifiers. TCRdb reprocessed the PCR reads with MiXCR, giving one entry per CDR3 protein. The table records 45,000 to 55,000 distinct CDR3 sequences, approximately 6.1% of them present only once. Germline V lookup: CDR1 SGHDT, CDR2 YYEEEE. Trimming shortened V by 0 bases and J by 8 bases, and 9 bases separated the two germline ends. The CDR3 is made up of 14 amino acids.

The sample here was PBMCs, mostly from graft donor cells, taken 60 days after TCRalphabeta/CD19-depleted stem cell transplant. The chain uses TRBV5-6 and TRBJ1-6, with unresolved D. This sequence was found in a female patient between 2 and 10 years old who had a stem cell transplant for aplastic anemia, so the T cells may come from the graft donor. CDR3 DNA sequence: TGTGCCAGCAGCTTGGGTGTTCTGGATTCACCCCTCCACTTT. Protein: CASSLGVLDSPLHF.